The next 12 T cell receptor beta chains were all read from a single sample in a study of Graves' ophthalmopathy and Graves' hyperthyroidism. Beta-chain TCR CDR3 regions were amplified from RNA transcripts. The workflow started with a first-round RT-PCR run with HTBI primers and then moved on to a second-round multiplex PCR. Via MiXCR, TCRdb re-called the multiplex PCR reads, giving one row per CDR3 protein. The sample consists of about 600,000 distinct CDR3 sequences, approximately 35% of them appearing once. Sequenced sample: peripheral blood or thyroid tissue (not recorded which). All receptors derive from an adult man with Graves' hyperthyroidism.

This clonotype was detected many times. V gene TRBV24-1 combines with J gene TRBJ1-2; 7 nucleotides match TRBD1. V lost 5 bases, J lost 8 bases, and 7 bases stayed unmatched. CDR1 is KGHDR and CDR2 is SFDVKD in the germline V gene. This CDR3 has 13 amino acids. The CDR3 loop reads CATSARDSLGYTF. CDR3 DNA sequence: TGTGCCACCAGTGCTCGGGACAGTCTGGGCTACACCTTC.

V and J are TRBV7-8 and TRBJ2-3, with D hard to call. Trimming took off 4 bases at V and 2 bases at J, with 19 bases between the two ends. CDR3 length: 17 residues. Germline values: CDR1 SGHVS, CDR2 FQNEAQ. CDR3: CASSSLGGSRYTDTQYF. For the CDR3, the DNA is TGTGCCAGCAGCTCCCTCGGCGGCTCGCGGTACACAGATACGCAGTATTTT.

About this clonotype: This may come from a read error, since a much larger clone is one base off. This is likely a read error, given that the CDR3 carries no conserved phenylalanine or tryptophan at its end. The chain is built from TRBV20-1 and TRBJ2-5; 7 bases line up with TRBD2. Germline loops: CDR1 DFQATT, CDR2 SNEGSKA (reference sequence). V gave up 5 bases and J gave up 2 bases; unmatched junction bases: 5. The CDR3 extends over 13 amino acids. The CDR3: CSAPRAGQETQYL. CDR3 sequence (DNA): TGCAGTGCTCCCCGAGCGGGACAAGAGACCCAGTACCTC.

A single count supports this clonotype. J is TRBJ2-5 and V is TRBV7-2; the D is unclear. The length of the CDR3 is 12 residues. Trimming shortened V by 3 bases and J by 7 bases, and 9 bases separated the two germline ends. Germline V gives CDR1 SGHTA, CDR2 FQGNSA. The CDR3 sequence is CASSFTVGTQYF. The CDR3 coding sequence is TGTGCCAGCAGCTTCACGGTGGGGACCCAGTACTTC.

The genes are TRBV20-1 and TRBJ2-7, with TRBD1 matching over 10 bases. This CDR3 has 13 residues. V lost 8 bases, J lost 2 bases, and 6 bases stayed unmatched. The germline gives CDR1 DFQATT, CDR2 SNEGSKA (reference sequence). The CDR3: CSIPGQGTYEQYF. The CDR3 bases are TGCAGTATCCCGGGACAGGGGACCTACGAGCAGTACTTC.

The genes are TRBV6-5 and TRBJ1-4; D gene unclear. Germline lookup yields CDR1 MNHEY and CDR2 SVGAGI. The V and J ends lost 5 bases and 3 bases respectively, with 10 bases between them. The CDR3 has 14 amino acids. The CDR3 reads CASSEDGANEKLFF. The DNA of the CDR3 is TGTGCCAGCAGTGAAGACGGGGCTAATGAAAAACTGTTTTTT.

The chain couples TRBV7-9 to TRBJ2-5, with 9 nucleotides matching TRBD2. CDR3 size: 16 residues. The trim removed 5 bases at V and 0 bases at J, leaving 7 bases unmatched. Germline assignment: CDR1 SEHNR and CDR2 FQNEAQ (reference sequence). The CDR3 nucleotides read TGTGCCAGCAGCCCCCGACTAGCGGAGAACCAAGAGACCCAGTACTTC. Residues: CASSPRLAENQETQYF.

This clonotype was detected ten times or more. J is TRBJ2-2 and V is TRBV10-2, with 12 bases fitting TRBD2. CDR3 length equals 19 residues. The V and J ends lost 0 bases and 4 bases, in that order; junction bases with no gene match: 9. Germline V gene sequence: CDR1 WSHSY, CDR2 SAAADI. CDR3 sequence (DNA): TGCGCCAGCAGTGAGTCCCCGCGGACTAGCGGGGTCTCCACCGGGGAGCTGTTTTTT. Amino acid sequence: CASSESPRTSGVSTGELFF.

This clonotype came up a few times. The V call is TRBV24-1, the J call TRBJ2-2; 11 positions agree with TRBD1. Looked up from germline, CDR1 is KGHDR and CDR2 is SFDVKD. Unmatched junction bases numbered 4, after V lost 4 bases and J lost 4 bases. This CDR3 has 16 residues. CDR3 residues: CATSDLGQGGTGELFF. CDR3 bases: TGTGCCACCAGTGACTTGGGACAGGGGGGCACCGGGGAGCTGTTTTTT.

As to this clonotype: At one end the junction does not follow the germline gene, possibly because of a read error. The J gene is TRBJ1-5, the V gene TRBV7-8; 8 nucleotides line up with TRBD1. The CDR3 extends over 17 amino acids. Germline CDR1 reads SGHVS; CDR2 reads FQNEAQ. The CDR3 protein is CASSPAAAGGGNQPQHF. As DNA, the CDR3 is TGTGCCAGCAGCCCAGCGGCGGCAGGGGGCGGCAATCAACCCCAGCATTTT.

Many counts were recorded for this clonotype. At one boundary the junction diverges from the germline segment, which might be a read error. This CDR3 reads CASSRGTENTEAFF. CDR3 nucleotides: TGTGCCAGTAGCCGAGGGACAGAGAACACTGAAGCTTTCTTT. The chain employs TRBV3-1 and TRBJ1-1; 7 nucleotides line up with TRBD1. This CDR3 comprises 14 residues. Germline values: CDR1 LGHDT, CDR2 YNNKEL (reference sequence).

This clonotype came up a few times. J is TRBJ2-5 and V is TRBV7-9, with a weak D call TRBD2 (6 bases). This CDR3 region has 14 residues. Trimming removed 5 bases from V and 2 bases from J, with 12 bases in between. Looked up from germline, CDR1 is SEHNR and CDR2 is FQNEAQ (reference sequence). Here the CDR3 reads CASSRRDLQETQYF. The CDR3 nucleotides read TGTGCCAGCAGCAGAAGGGACTTGCAAGAGACCCAGTACTTC. The full variable domain, rest sourced from reference TRBV7-9 and TRBJ2-5, is DTGVSQNPRHKITKRGQNVTFRCDPISEHNRLYWYRQTLGQGPEFLTYFQNEAQLEKSRLLSDRFSAERPKGSFSTLEIQRTEQGDSAMYLCASSRRDLQETQYFGPGTRLLVL.